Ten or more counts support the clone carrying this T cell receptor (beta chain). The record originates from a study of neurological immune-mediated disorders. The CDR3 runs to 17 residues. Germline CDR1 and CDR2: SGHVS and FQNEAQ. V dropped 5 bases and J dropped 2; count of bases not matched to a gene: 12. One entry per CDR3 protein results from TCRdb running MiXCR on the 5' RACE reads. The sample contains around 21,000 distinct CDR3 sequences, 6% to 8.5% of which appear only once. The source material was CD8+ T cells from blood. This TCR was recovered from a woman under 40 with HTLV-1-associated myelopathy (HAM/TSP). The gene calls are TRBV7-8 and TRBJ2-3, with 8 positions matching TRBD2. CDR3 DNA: TGTGCCAGCAGCCCGCATAGGTTTAGCGGGGACACAGATACGCAGTATTTT. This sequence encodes CASSPHRFSGDTDTQYF.